Listed below are T cell receptor beta chains from one sample, sequenced in a study of blood T cell repertoires in COVID-19. The data were produced by immunoSEQ multiplex PCR, yet TCRdb's version contains in-frame clones alone and is incomplete. This sample has under 250,000 clones; approximately 86% occur once, and the top ten carry around 1.5%. The sample was peripheral blood. These receptors originate from a woman aged 60-75 years who had recovered from COVID-19. Both conserved end residues are part of each CDR3. D genes are given only for firm matches. Expanded clones are given a class, and other clones once, few, many or no size at all.

TRBD1	TRBV6-6	NA	TRBJ1-2	TGTGCCAGCAGCAACAGGGGAAGAGACTATGGCTACACCTTC	CASSNRGRDYGYTF
NA	TRBV12-5	NA	TRBJ1-6	TGTGCTAGTGCCCTGGGGCAGAACAATTCACCCCTCCACTTT	CASALGQNNSPLHF
TRBD1	TRBV18	NA	TRBJ1-2	TGTGCCAGCTCACCTCAGACAGGGGATGCTGGCTACACCTTC	CASSPQTGDAGYTF
TRBD2	TRBV28	once	TRBJ2-7	TGTGCCAGCAGTTTATCAGCGGGGGAGACCTACGAGCAGTACTTC	CASSLSAGETYEQYF
NA	TRBV9	NA	TRBJ1-2	TGTGCCAGCAGCGTAGGGGTCAGGCCCAACTATGGCTACACCTTC	CASSVGVRPNYGYTF
NA	TRBV9	NA	TRBJ1-2	TGTGCCAGCAGCCTAGGAACAGGGATCTTGGGCTACACCTTC	CASSLGTGILGYTF
NA	TRBV29-1	once	TRBJ2-1	TGCAGCGTTGAAGGCTACAGGGACAATGAGCAGTTCTTC	CSVEGYRDNEQFF
TRBD1	TRBV6-5	NA	TRBJ1-1	TGTGCCAGCAGTCCGCCCCGGGACAGGGCTCCTGAAGCTTTCTTT	CASSPPRDRAPEAFF
TRBD2	TRBV29-1	NA	TRBJ2-7	TGCAGCGTTGAGGAGCGGGGCTACGAGCAGTACTTC	CSVEERGYEQYF
NA	TRBV7-2	NA	TRBJ1-5	TGTGCCAGCAGCTTGAACAGGGGCAATCAGCCCCAGCATTTT	CASSLNRGNQPQHF
TRBD2	TRBV5-1	NA	TRBJ2-5	TGCGCCAGCAGCTTGACTACTAGCGGGGGGCCGCGAGAGACCCAGTACTTC	CASSLTTSGGPRETQYF
TRBD1	TRBV11-2	NA	TRBJ1-5	TGTGCCAGCAGCCGGGACAGGGTTGGACAGCCCCAGCATTTT	CASSRDRVGQPQHF
NA	TRBV7-9	NA	TRBJ1-1	TGTGCCAGCAGCTTACTAGATAGGGGCACTGAAGCTTTCTTT	CASSLLDRGTEAFF
TRBD1	TRBV7-3	NA	TRBJ2-7	TGTGCCAGCAGCTCCGGGACAGGGGGCGGGCAGTACTTC	CASSSGTGGGQYF
NA	TRBV29-1	NA	TRBJ2-5	TGCAGCGTTGGGACTACAGGGGCCGTACCTCAAGAGACCCAGTACTTC	CSVGTTGAVPQETQYF
TRBD2	TRBV5-1	NA	TRBJ2-2	TGCGCCAGCAGCCCCGGGACTAGCGGGGGGTTCCTCGGGGAGCTGTTTTTT	CASSPGTSGGFLGELFF
TRBD1	TRBV29-1	once	TRBJ2-3	TGCAGCGTCTTAAGACAGGGGGTAGATACGCAGTATTTT	CSVLRQGVDTQYF
NA	TRBV5-5	NA	TRBJ2-1	TGTGCCAGCAGGTGGGGGAGGACGACGGGCTACAATGAGCAGTTCTTC	CASRWGRTTGYNEQFF
NA	TRBV19	NA	TRBJ2-2	TGTGCCAGTAGTCCCAGGGGTTTGGGCACCGGGGAGCTGTTTTTT	CASSPRGLGTGELFF
NA	TRBV7-2	NA	TRBJ2-5	TGTGCCAGCGGGGGGGAGACCCAGTACTTC	CASGGETQYF
TRBD1	TRBV6-4	NA	TRBJ2-1	TGTGCCAGCAGTGAAAGAACGGGACAGGGGGTCTACAATGAGCAGTTCTTC	CASSERTGQGVYNEQFF
TRBD1	TRBV6-5	NA	TRBJ2-5	TGTGCCAGCAGGTACACAGGGGGCATCGAGACCCAGTACTTC	CASRYTGGIETQYF
TRBD2	TRBV9	NA	TRBJ2-3	TGTGCCAGCAGCCCCCGACTAGCGGGGGTGGGTCAAGATACGCAGTATTTT	CASSPRLAGVGQDTQYF